Presented here are 32 T cell receptor beta chains from one specimen sequenced in a study of blood T cell repertoires in COVID-19. Profiled with immunoSEQ multiplex PCR; TCRdb holds only in-frame clones, not every one. Of 150,000 to 200,000 clones in the sample, nearly 80% were seen once. The sequencing input was peripheral blood. Source of these receptors: a woman of 80 years or more with acute or convalescent COVID-19.

This clone has only one observation. The rearrangement joins TRBV5-6 to TRBJ1-5; D may be TRBD1 (5 bases). The CDR3 has 13 amino acids. Trimming shortened V by 6 bases and J by 7 bases, and 14 bases separated the two germline ends. Germline CDR1 is SGHDT and CDR2 is YYEEEE. CDR3 sequence (DNA): TGTGCCAGCATCCTGCGGGGGTGGCAGCCCCAGCATTTT. Translated: CASILRGWQPQHF.

V gene TRBV19 combines with J gene TRBJ1-1, with no clear D. There are 16 residues in the CDR3. Germline loops: CDR1 LNHDA, CDR2 SQIVND (reference sequence). The V end lost 8 bases, the J end lost 3 bases, and 22 bases lay between the germline ends. CDR3 DNA sequence: TGTGCCAGTCGGGGAGCCTCGTACGTGACGGACACTGAAGCTTTCTTT. This gives the protein CASRGASYVTDTEAFF.

This clone showed up just once. V and J are TRBV6-4 and TRBJ2-3, with D possibly TRBD2 on 5 matching bases. Germline CDR1 and CDR2: MRHNA and SNTAGT. V shed 2 bases and J shed 1 base, with 31 bases lying between them. This CDR3 spans 22 amino acids. CDR3 sequence (DNA): TGTGCCAGCAGTGACCACTACTCCTATTTAGCGTCGCCTGACGAAGGCACAGATACGCAGTATTTT. Translated: CASSDHYSYLASPDEGTDTQYF.

J is TRBJ2-1 and V is TRBV3-1 (or the pseudogene TRBV3-2); unclear D gene. The CDR3 spans 12 residues. Germline CDR1 and CDR2: LGHDT and YNNKEL (reference sequence). V shed 0 bases and J shed 7 bases, with 4 bases lying between them. This CDR3 is CASSQDSNEQFF. In nucleotides, the CDR3 is TGTGCCAGCAGCCAAGATAGTAATGAGCAGTTCTTC.

Note on this clone: A much larger clone is a single base away; this may be a read error. This specimen includes other DNA sequences encoding the same CDR3. The chain is built from TRBV6-5 and TRBJ2-1; 8 bases fit TRBD2. This CDR3 comprises 13 residues. J lost 6 bases, V lost 8 bases, and 6 bases had no gene match. CDR1 is MNHEY, CDR2 SVGAGI, per germline. As DNA, the CDR3 is TGTGCCAGCCGGGGGGGCGGGGGCAATGAGCAGTTCTTC. Translated, it gives CASRGGGGNEQFF.

V gene TRBV5-1 combines with J gene TRBJ2-3; 15 bases map to TRBD2. Germline values: CDR1 SGHRS, CDR2 YFSETQ. Trimming removed 3 bases from V and 4 bases from J; junction bases left unmatched: 6. The CDR3 is made up of 17 amino acids. The CDR3 region has the DNA TGCGCCAGCAGCTCCTCCGGGACTAGCGGGAGGCCAGATACGCAGTATTTT. It yields the protein CASSSSGTSGRPDTQYF.

This clone has just a few counts. The J gene is TRBJ1-1, the V gene TRBV4-1; no definite D call. Germline V CDR1 and CDR2: MGHRA, YSYEKL. The CDR3 has 18 amino acids. The germline V and J ends were trimmed by 0 bases and 6 bases, with 23 bases remaining between them. The CDR3 nucleotides are TGCGCCAGCAGCCAAGATGGTAGAGGTAGTATATCGGGTTCTGAAGCTTTCTTT. This gives the protein CASSQDGRGSISGSEAFF.

This clone was seen only a few times. The chain combines TRBV2 with TRBJ2-4; the match to TRBD2 covers 11 bases. J gave up 0 bases and V 6 bases, and 4 bases lay outside the gene matches. The CDR3 runs 16 residues. Germline V gene lookup returns CDR1 SNHLY and CDR2 FYNNEI. The CDR3 region is CASSAGLAVAKNIQYF. CDR3 DNA: TGTGCCAGCAGCGCGGGACTAGCGGTAGCCAAAAACATTCAGTACTTC.

The chain carries TRBV7-9 and TRBJ1-3, with D tentatively TRBD1 (5 bases). Germline lookup yields CDR1 SEHNR and CDR2 FQNEAQ (reference sequence). The CDR3 is made up of 16 amino acids. The germline V and J ends were trimmed by 3 bases and 0 bases, with 12 bases remaining between them. The CDR3 bases are TGTGCCAGCAGCTTGGACAACGCGAACTCTGGAAACACCATATATTTT. Translated: CASSLDNANSGNTIYF. The full variable domain, rest sourced from reference TRBV7-9 and TRBJ1-3, is DTGVSQNPRHKITKRGQNVTFRCDPISEHNRLYWYRQTLGQGPEFLTYFQNEAQLEKSRLLSDRFSAERPKGSFSTLEIQRTEQGDSAMYLCASSLDNANSGNTIYFGEGSWLTVV.

In this sample, this clone turned up a few times. The chain has TRBV14 and TRBJ2-1; no firm D call. This CDR3 is built from 15 residues. The V and J ends lost 0 bases and 4 bases respectively, with 10 bases between them. Germline CDR1 is SGHDN and CDR2 is FVKESK. The CDR3 DNA sequence: TGTGCCAGCAGCCAAGAAAGGTTACAGTACAATGAGCAGTTCTTC. Translating it yields CASSQERLQYNEQFF. Complete variable domain (other parts from reference TRBV14 and TRBJ2-1): EAGVTQFPSHSVIEKGQTVTLRCDPISGHDNLYWYRRVMGKEIKFLLHFVKESKQDESGMPNNRFLAERTGGTYSTLKVQPAELEDSGVYFCASSQERLQYNEQFFGPGTRLTVL.

The chain has TRBV21-1 and TRBJ1-5. TRBV21-1 is labeled a pseudogene. The CDR3 is 16 residues long. The CDR3 protein is CASSLLGGPPNQPQHF. The CDR3 DNA sequence: TGTGCCAGCAGCCTACTGGGGGGGCCCCCAAATCAGCCCCAGCATTTT.

The chain couples TRBV28 to TRBJ2-7; possibly TRBD1 for D (6 bases). Trimming stripped 3 bases from V and 6 bases from J, with 18 bases between. The CDR3 loop spans 15 amino acids. Germline V gives CDR1 MDHEN, CDR2 SYDVKM. The CDR3 DNA sequence: TGTGCCAGCAGTTTGGGTGGGCAGGGGATCCCCGAGCAGTACTTC. Amino acids: CASSLGGQGIPEQYF.

This chain joins TRBV5-1 and TRBJ2-1, with 14 bases fitting TRBD2. This CDR3 is built from 15 residues. V shed 0 bases and J 7 bases; nucleotides not matched to a gene: 0. CDR1 SGHRS and CDR2 YFSETQ come from the germline V gene. The CDR3 is CASSLGTSGRNEQFF. CDR3 DNA sequence: TGCGCCAGCAGCTTGGGGACTAGCGGGAGGAATGAGCAGTTCTTC.

V is TRBV3-1 (or the pseudogene TRBV3-2) and J is TRBJ2-1; the match to TRBD2 covers 8 bases. The V segment lost 2 bases and the J segment 8 bases; nucleotides outside the gene matches: 11. In germline, CDR1 is LGHDT, CDR2 YNNKEL (reference sequence). This CDR3 region has 16 residues. Here the CDR3 DNA reads TGTGCCAGCAGCCAATACCGTGGCACAGCGGGAGATGAGCAGTTCTTC. Translating it yields CASSQYRGTAGDEQFF.

CDR3 bases: TGCGCCAGCAGCTTGTCGCCGCAGGTTGAAGACGAGCAGTACTTC. It encodes CASSLSPQVEDEQYF. This chain joins TRBV5-1 and TRBJ2-7; D is unclear. Trimming pared 1 base from V and 5 bases from J, leaving 16 bases between. The CDR3 is 15 residues long. Germline V lookup: CDR1 SGHRS, CDR2 YFSETQ.

The V and J genes are TRBV7-2 and TRBJ1-2, with 7 bases fitting TRBD1. Germline V lookup: CDR1 SGHTA, CDR2 FQGNSA. The CDR3 consists of 15 residues. The V and J ends lost 1 base and 3 bases, in that order; junction bases with no gene match: 5. The CDR3 bases are TGTGCCAGCAGCTTAGAGCCCGACAGGGACTATGGCTACACCTTC. Translated: CASSLEPDRDYGYTF.

This clone was counted once. The chain has TRBV6-5 and TRBJ1-5; D may be TRBD1 (6 bases). The CDR3 sequence is 15 residues long. V lost 6 bases, J lost 5 bases, and 17 bases lay in between. Germline loops: CDR1 MNHEY, CDR2 SVGAGI. The CDR3: CASSPGRGVDQPQHF. The CDR3 DNA is TGTGCCAGCAGCCCCGGCAGGGGAGTTGATCAGCCCCAGCATTTT.

The rearrangement links TRBV30 to TRBJ1-6; 7 nucleotides line up with TRBD1. V was clipped by 5 bases and J by 6 bases; unmatched bases: 10. Germline CDR1 GTSNPN, CDR2 SVGIG (reference sequence). This CDR3 is built from 15 residues. The DNA of the CDR3 is TGTGCCTGGTCCGACGGGACAGCCTTTAATTCACCCCTCCACTTT. Protein sequence: CAWSDGTAFNSPLHF.

This chain joins TRBV19 and TRBJ2-1, with TRBD2 matching 16 bases. With V trimmed by 0 bases and J by 12 bases, 5 bases remained unmatched. The CDR3 is 16 residues long. Germline V CDR1 and CDR2: LNHDA, SQIVND (reference sequence). The CDR3 DNA reads as TGTGCCAGTAGTATAGATGGGACTAGCGGGAGGGCCGCGCAGTTCTTC. Translating gives CASSIDGTSGRAAQFF.

This rearrangement joins TRBV19 to TRBJ2-3; 12 nucleotides match TRBD2. The germline CDR1 and CDR2 sequences are LNHDA and SQIVND (reference sequence). This CDR3 spans 13 amino acids. The J segment lost 10 bases and the V segment lost 4 bases, leaving 3 bases of the junction unmatched. The CDR3 loop is CASSTTSGSPQYF. The CDR3 nucleotides read TGTGCCAGTAGTACGACTAGCGGGAGTCCGCAGTATTTT.

The V and J genes are TRBV18 and TRBJ2-7, with D perhaps TRBD1 (9 bases). The CDR3 is 20 amino acids. V dropped 2 bases and J dropped 2 bases, with 28 bases sitting between them. The germline V gene has CDR1 KGHSH and CDR2 LQKENI. The CDR3 sequence is CASSPYHSGQGATSAYEQYF. The CDR3 bases are TGTGCCAGCTCACCATACCATTCGGGACAGGGAGCGACTAGCGCCTACGAGCAGTACTTC.

This clone has just a few counts. The chain links TRBV28 to TRBJ2-1; no firm D call. V lost 3 bases and J 7 bases, leaving 10 bases between the germline ends. CDR1 is MDHEN and CDR2 is SYDVKM in the germline V gene. This CDR3 comprises 13 residues. CDR3 amino acids: CASSFDLRNEQFF. DNA of the CDR3: TGTGCCAGCAGTTTTGATCTGAGGAATGAGCAGTTCTTC. The whole variable domain, filled in from reference TRBV28 and TRBJ2-1, reads DVKVTQSSRYLVKRTGEKVFLECVQDMDHENMFWYRQDPGLGLRLIYFSYDVKMKEKGDIPEGYSVSREKKERFSLILESASTNQTSMYLCASSFDLRNEQFFGPGTRLTVL.

V usage is TRBV7-9 and J usage is TRBJ1-3; D not resolved. Germline V lookup: CDR1 SEHNR, CDR2 FQNEAQ (reference sequence). Trimming removed 5 bases from V and 1 base from J, with 9 bases in between. The CDR3 runs 14 residues. The DNA of the CDR3 is TGTGCCAGCAGCGCTCAGTATTCTGGAAACACCATATATTTT. This codes for CASSAQYSGNTIYF.

The chain couples TRBV28 to TRBJ1-1; possible D gene TRBD1, 5 bases. This CDR3 has 15 residues. Germline CDR1 is MDHEN and CDR2 is SYDVKM. The V end was cut by 5 bases, the J end by 5 bases, with 18 bases between. This chain's CDR3 is CASSGGASPLTEAFF. CDR3 DNA sequence: TGTGCCAGCAGTGGCGGGGCGTCCCCCCTGACTGAAGCTTTCTTT.

The chain combines TRBV7-6 with TRBJ2-1; perhaps TRBD2 as D (7 bases). The germline V gene has CDR1 SGHVS and CDR2 FNYEAQ. Trimming removed 2 bases at V and 0 bases at J, with 17 bases between. This CDR3 contains 18 residues. The CDR3, as DNA: TGTGCCAGCAGCTTAAGGGGGAGGGGGAGGAGCTCCTACAATGAGCAGTTCTTC. Translation: CASSLRGRGRSSYNEQFF.

The gene calls are TRBV7-6 and TRBJ2-2, with D maybe TRBD1 (5 bases). CDR3 length: 17 amino acids. CDR1 and CDR2 (germline): SGHVS, FNYEAQ. With 6 bases removed from V and 4 bases from J, the gap between germline ends came to 21 bases. The CDR3 DNA is TGTGCCAGCAGTCCCCGGTGGCCTGTGGGGCGCACCGGGGAGCTGTTTTTT. This encodes CASSPRWPVGRTGELFF.

The V gene is TRBV27, the J gene TRBJ1-2; D is ambiguous. The CDR3 runs to 13 residues. CDR1 is MNHEY, CDR2 SMNVEV, per germline (reference sequence). Trimming shortened V by 2 bases and J by 5 bases, and 9 bases separated the two germline ends. The CDR3 DNA is TGTGCCAGCAGTTTAAGCTTAGAGTATGGCTACACCTTC. Amino acids: CASSLSLEYGYTF.

The chain's CDR3 is CASSSGGGGQPQHF. CDR3 coding DNA: TGTGCCAGCAGTTCTGGAGGGGGAGGGCAGCCCCAGCATTTT. The chain is built from TRBV28 and TRBJ1-5; tentatively, D is TRBD1 (6 bases). The ends were cut back, 4 bases at V and 7 bases at J, with 14 bases in the middle. The germline V gene has CDR1 MDHEN and CDR2 SYDVKM. The CDR3 has 14 residues.

In regard to this clone: Mismatch with germline at one junction end may stem from a read error. The chain joins TRBV7-9 to TRBJ1-1; 10 bases fit TRBD1. Germline-derived CDR1 and CDR2 are SEHNR and FQNEAQ (reference sequence). The CDR3 is made up of 14 amino acids. In DNA form, the CDR3 reads TGTGCCAGCAGATTAGGACAGGGGGAGGCTGAAGCTTTCTTT. Translation gives CASRLGQGEAEAFF.

V usage is TRBV15 and J usage is TRBJ1-1, with 11 bases that match TRBD1. The CDR3 consists of 16 residues. Trimming cost V 0 bases and J 6 bases; bases outside gene matches: 6. Germline loops: CDR1 LNHNV, CDR2 YYDKDF (reference sequence). The CDR3 protein is CATSRDIRDRGAEAFF. DNA for the CDR3: TGTGCCACCAGCAGAGATATAAGGGACAGGGGGGCTGAAGCTTTCTTT.

The rearrangement joins TRBV12-5 to TRBJ1-1; 8 bases agree with TRBD1. This CDR3 is 20 amino acids long. V trimming: 0 bases; J trimming: 0 bases; junction bases outside the gene matches: 15. Germline-derived CDR1 and CDR2 are LGHNT and FRNRAP. CDR3 in DNA: TGTGCTAGTGGTTTGGTACTGGACAGGGAAAGGCCCAGCATGAACACTGAAGCTTTCTTT. It is translated as CASGLVLDRERPSMNTEAFF.

V usage is TRBV11-2 and J usage is TRBJ2-5, with D unclear. V gave up 1 base and J gave up 2 bases, with 5 bases separating them. Looked up from germline, CDR1 is SGHAT and CDR2 is FQNNGV. The length of the CDR3 is 13 residues. Here the CDR3 reads CASSLAQQETQYF. The CDR3 nucleotides read TGTGCCAGCAGCTTAGCCCAGCAAGAGACCCAGTACTTC. Full variable domain (rest looked up from reference TRBV11-2 and TRBJ2-5): EAGVAQSPRYKIIEKRQSVAFWCNPISGHATLYWYQQILGQGPKLLIQFQNNGVVDDSQLPKDRFSAERLKGVDSTLKIQPAKLEDSAVYLCASSLAQQETQYFGPGTRLLVL.